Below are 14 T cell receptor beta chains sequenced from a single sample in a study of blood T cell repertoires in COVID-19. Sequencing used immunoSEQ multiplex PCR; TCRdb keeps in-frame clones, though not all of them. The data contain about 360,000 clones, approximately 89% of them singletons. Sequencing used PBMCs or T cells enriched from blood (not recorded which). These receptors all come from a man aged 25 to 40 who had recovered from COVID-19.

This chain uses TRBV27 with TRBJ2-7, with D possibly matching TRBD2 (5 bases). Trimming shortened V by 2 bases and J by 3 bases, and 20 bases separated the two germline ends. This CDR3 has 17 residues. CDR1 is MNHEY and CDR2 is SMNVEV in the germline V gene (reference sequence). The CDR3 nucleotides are TGTGCCAGCAGTTTAACTATGGACGGGGAAGGATTCTACGAGCAGTACTTC. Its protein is CASSLTMDGEGFYEQYF.

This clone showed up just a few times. Here the CDR3 reads CASSQDRVGYGYTF. CDR3 DNA: TGTGCCAGCAGCCAAGACAGGGTGGGGTATGGCTACACCTTC. The chain recombines TRBV4-2 with TRBJ1-2, with D possibly being TRBD1 (5 bases). Germline V gives CDR1 LGHNA, CDR2 YNFKEQ. Trimming stripped 0 bases from V and 5 bases from J, with 10 bases between. This CDR3 has 14 amino acids.

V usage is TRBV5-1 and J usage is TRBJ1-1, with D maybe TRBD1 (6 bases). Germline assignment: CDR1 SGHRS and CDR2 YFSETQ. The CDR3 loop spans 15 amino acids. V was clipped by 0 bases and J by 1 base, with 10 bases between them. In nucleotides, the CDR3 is TGCGCCAGCAGCTTGGCGGGACACGAGAACACTGAAGCTTTCTTT. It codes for CASSLAGHENTEAFF.

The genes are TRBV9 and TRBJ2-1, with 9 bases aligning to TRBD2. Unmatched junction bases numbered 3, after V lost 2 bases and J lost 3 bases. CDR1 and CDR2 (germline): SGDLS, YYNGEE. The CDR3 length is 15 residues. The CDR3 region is CASSVSGGLYNEQFF. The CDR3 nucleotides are TGTGCCAGCAGCGTTAGCGGGGGACTCTACAATGAGCAGTTCTTC.

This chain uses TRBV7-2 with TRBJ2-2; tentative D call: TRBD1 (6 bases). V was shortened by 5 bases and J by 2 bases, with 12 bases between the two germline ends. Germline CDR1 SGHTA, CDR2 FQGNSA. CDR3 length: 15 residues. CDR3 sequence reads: CASSPKGVNTGELFF. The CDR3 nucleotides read TGTGCCAGCAGCCCCAAGGGGGTAAACACCGGGGAGCTGTTTTTT. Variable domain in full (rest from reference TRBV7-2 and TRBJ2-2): GAGVSQSPSNKVTEKGKDVELRCDPISGHTALYWYRQSLGQGLEFLIYFQGNSAPDKSGLPSDRFSAERTGGSVSTLTIQRTQQEDSAVYLCASSPKGVNTGELFFGEGSRLTVL.

The CDR3 is CASSPGRAGGGAGANVLTF. CDR3 coding DNA: TGCGCCAGCAGCCCGGGGCGGGCAGGGGGCGGCGCTGGGGCCAACGTCCTGACTTTC. This chain links TRBV4-3 with TRBJ2-6; TRBD1 matches 8 bases. The CDR3 length is 19 residues. V shed 4 bases and J 2 bases; nucleotides not matched to a gene: 13. CDR1 is LGHNA, CDR2 YSLEER, per germline.

The CDR3: CASSFAPWGGPNTGELFF. The CDR3 bases are TGTGCCAGCAGCTTTGCACCCTGGGGGGGCCCGAACACCGGGGAGCTGTTTTTT. The chain links TRBV11-3 to TRBJ2-2; TRBD2 is a possible D gene (7 bases). The CDR3 has 18 residues. Germline V gene lookup returns CDR1 SGHNT and CDR2 YENEEA. V lost 3 bases, J lost 0 bases, and 17 bases lay in between.

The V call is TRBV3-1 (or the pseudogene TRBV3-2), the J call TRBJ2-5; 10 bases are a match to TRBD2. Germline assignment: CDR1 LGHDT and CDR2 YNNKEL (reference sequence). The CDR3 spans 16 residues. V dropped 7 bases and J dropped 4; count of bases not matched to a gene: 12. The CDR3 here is CASNHGSLAGRETQYF. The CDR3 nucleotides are TGTGCCAGCAACCATGGGTCACTAGCGGGGAGAGAGACCCAGTACTTC.

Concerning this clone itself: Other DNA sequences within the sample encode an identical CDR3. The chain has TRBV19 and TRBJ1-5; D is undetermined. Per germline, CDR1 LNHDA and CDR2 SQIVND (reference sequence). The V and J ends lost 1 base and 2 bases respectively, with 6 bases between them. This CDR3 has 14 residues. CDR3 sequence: CASSIGTGNQPQHF. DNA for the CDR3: TGTGCCAGTAGTATAGGAACAGGCAATCAGCCCCAGCATTTT.

DNA for the CDR3: TGTGCCAGCAGTGAAATTTCTGACAGGGCAAACTATGGCTACACCTTC. Translation gives CASSEISDRANYGYTF. The chain employs TRBV2 and TRBJ1-2; 7 nucleotides agree with TRBD1. V shed 2 bases, J shed 2 bases, and the junction held 8 bases outside the gene matches. The germline V gene encodes CDR1 SNHLY and CDR2 FYNNEI. The CDR3 is 16 amino acids.

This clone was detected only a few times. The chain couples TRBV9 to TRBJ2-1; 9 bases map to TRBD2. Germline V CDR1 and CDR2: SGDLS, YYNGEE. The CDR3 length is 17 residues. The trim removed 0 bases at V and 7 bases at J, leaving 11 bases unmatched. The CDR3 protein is CASSVGDKRGAGNEQFF. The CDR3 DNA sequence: TGTGCCAGCAGCGTAGGGGACAAGCGGGGGGCAGGTAATGAGCAGTTCTTC.

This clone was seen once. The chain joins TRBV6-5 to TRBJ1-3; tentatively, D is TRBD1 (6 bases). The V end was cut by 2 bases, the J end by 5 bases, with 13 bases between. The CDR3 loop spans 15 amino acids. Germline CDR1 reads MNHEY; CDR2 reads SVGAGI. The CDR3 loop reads CASSYVQGTRNTIYF. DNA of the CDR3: TGTGCCAGCAGTTACGTTCAGGGGACAAGAAACACCATATATTTT.

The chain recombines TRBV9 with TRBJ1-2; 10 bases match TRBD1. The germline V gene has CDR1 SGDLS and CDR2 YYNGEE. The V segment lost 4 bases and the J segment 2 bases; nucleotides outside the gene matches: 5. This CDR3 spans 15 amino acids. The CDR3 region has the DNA TGTGCCAGCAGCTCCCGGACAGGGGGGAACTATGGCTACACCTTC. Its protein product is CASSSRTGGNYGYTF.

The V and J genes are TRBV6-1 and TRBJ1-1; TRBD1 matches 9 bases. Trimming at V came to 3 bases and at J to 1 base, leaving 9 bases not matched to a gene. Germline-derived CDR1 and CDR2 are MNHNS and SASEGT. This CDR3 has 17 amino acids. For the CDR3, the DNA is TGTGCCAGCAGTGAGCTGACAGGGGGAATTAGGAACACTGAAGCTTTCTTT. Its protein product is CASSELTGGIRNTEAFF.